These 30 T cell receptor beta chains were sequenced from one sample in a study of shared clonotypes between healthy human individuals. The protocol was immunoSEQ multiplex PCR, while the TCRdb copy is restricted to in-frame clones and leaves out a portion. The repertoire consists of 1,400,000 or so clones, with approximately 98.5% occurring once and the leading ten covering roughly 0.35%. Sequencing input: naive CD4+ T cells sorted from blood. Indicated subset: CD45RA+ positively selected. The source of these receptors is a young man in good health.

V and J are TRBV6-5 and TRBJ1-1; D gene ambiguous. This CDR3 spans 14 amino acids. CDR1 and CDR2 (germline): MNHEY, SVGAGI. Trimming took 0 bases from V and 4 from J, leaving 9 bases between them. CDR3 sequence (DNA): TGTGCCAGCAGTTACTCGCCCATGTCCACTGAAGCTTTCTTT. It yields the protein CASSYSPMSTEAFF.

This clone showed up just once. The gene calls are TRBV21-1 and TRBJ2-5. TRBV21-1 is described as a pseudogene. This CDR3 is 18 amino acids long. DNA of the CDR3: TGTGCCAGCAGCCTCAGTCCGGGCAGGGACTGTAGGGGGGAGACCCAGTACTTC. Amino acids: CASSLSPGRDCRGETQYF.

The chain joins TRBV14 to TRBJ2-1; 8 bases agree with TRBD2. V lost 4 bases, J lost 6 bases, and 5 bases stayed unmatched. The germline gives CDR1 SGHDN, CDR2 FVKESK. The CDR3 runs to 14 residues. Here the CDR3 reads CASSLLGTSNEQFF. CDR3 nucleotides: TGTGCCAGCAGCCTTTTGGGGACTAGCAATGAGCAGTTCTTC.

The genes are TRBV28 and TRBJ2-7; D is ambiguous. Trimming left V 9 bases short and J 0 bases short, with 18 bases between. The CDR3 contains 15 residues. Germline CDR1 MDHEN, CDR2 SYDVKM. CDR3 coding DNA: TGTGCCAGTGTCGACGGCCGAACCAGCTCCTACGAGCAGTACTTC. Amino acids: CASVDGRTSSYEQYF.

The chain is built from TRBV15 and TRBJ2-1; D gene ambiguous. Looked up from germline, CDR1 is LNHNV and CDR2 is YYDKDF (reference sequence). This CDR3 has 12 residues. Trimming took 0 bases from V and 9 from J, leaving 6 bases between them. The CDR3 loop reads CATSRDPGEQFF. The CDR3 DNA sequence: TGTGCCACCAGCAGAGATCCGGGTGAGCAGTTCTTC.

The gene calls are TRBV18 and TRBJ2-5; D is unresolved. Trimming pared 4 bases from V and 5 bases from J, leaving 8 bases between. This CDR3 has 12 amino acids. Germline assignment: CDR1 KGHSH and CDR2 LQKENI. The CDR3 DNA reads TGTGCCAGCTCACAGTTAGTCGAGACCCAGTACTTC. Its protein is CASSQLVETQYF.

The chain couples TRBV27 to TRBJ1-5; TRBD1 is a possible D gene (5 bases). Per the germline V gene, CDR1 is MNHEY and CDR2 is SMNVEV (reference sequence). V lost 4 bases and J lost 5, with 15 bases in between. There are 15 residues in the CDR3. The CDR3 region has the DNA TGTGCCAGCAGTTCGAGTCAACAGGAGGATCAGCCCCAGCATTTT. It codes for CASSSSQQEDQPQHF.

This sequence joins TRBV5-8 and TRBJ2-7; D is undetermined. CDR1 is SGHTS, CDR2 YDEGEE, per germline. The CDR3 runs 12 residues. Trimming stripped 2 bases from V and 5 bases from J, with 8 bases between. The CDR3 here is CASSLFGDEQYF. The CDR3 bases are TGTGCCAGCAGCTTATTCGGCGACGAGCAGTACTTC.

The gene calls are TRBV6-1 and TRBJ1-1; 9 positions agree with TRBD1. Germline V gene sequence: CDR1 MNHNS, CDR2 SASEGT. V trimming: 6 bases; J trimming: 5 bases; junction bases outside the gene matches: 4. The CDR3 runs 13 residues. The CDR3 is CASRETGGTEAFF. In DNA form, the CDR3 reads TGTGCCAGCAGGGAGACAGGGGGGACTGAAGCTTTCTTT.

The chain joins TRBV7-2 to TRBJ2-3, with 8 bases matching TRBD2. Germline CDR1 SGHTA, CDR2 FQGNSA. The V gene end was trimmed by 1 base and the J gene end by 7 bases; junction bases not matched to a gene: 10. The CDR3 runs to 16 residues. The CDR3 sequence is CASSLEGGRLTHTQYF. The CDR3 nucleotides are TGTGCCAGCAGCTTAGAGGGCGGGAGGTTGACTCATACGCAGTATTTT.

CDR3 bases: TGCGCCAGCAGCGGGGGACAGGGGCAAGAGACCCAGTACTTC. It translates to CASSGGQGQETQYF. V usage is TRBV5-1 and J usage is TRBJ2-5; 10 nucleotides match TRBD1. Per the germline V gene, CDR1 is SGHRS and CDR2 is YFSETQ. This CDR3 contains 14 residues. V was clipped by 4 bases and J by 2 bases; unmatched bases: 2.

The chain is built from TRBV7-8 and TRBJ1-1; TRBD1 is a possible D gene (5 bases). V gave up 1 base and J gave up 1 base, with 22 bases separating them. The CDR3 covers 19 residues. Looked up from germline, CDR1 is SGHVS and CDR2 is FQNEAQ. The CDR3 is CASSLVRAAQGQANTEAFF. The CDR3 DNA reads as TGTGCCAGCAGCTTAGTCCGGGCGGCGCAGGGCCAGGCGAACACTGAAGCTTTCTTT. The entire variable domain, with the rest obtained from reference TRBV7-8 and TRBJ1-1, is as follows: GAGVSQSPRYKVAKRGQDVALRCDPISGHVSLFWYQQALGQGPEFLTYFQNEAQLDKSGLPSDRFFAERPEGSVSTLKIQRTQQEDSAVYLCASSLVRAAQGQANTEAFFGQGTRLTVV.

The J gene is TRBJ2-1, the V gene TRBV6-1; 9 bases map to TRBD2. Germline CDR1 MNHNS, CDR2 SASEGT. V was pared by 4 bases and J by 7 bases, with 8 bases of the junction left unmatched. The CDR3 consists of 15 residues. The CDR3 is CASSALAGPRNEQFF. The CDR3 DNA is TGTGCCAGCAGTGCCCTAGCGGGGCCGAGGAATGAGCAGTTCTTC.

The genes are TRBV2 and TRBJ1-3, with D possibly TRBD1 on 5 matching bases. The CDR3 has 14 residues. The germline gives CDR1 SNHLY, CDR2 FYNNEI. Between the trimmed V and J ends, which lost 5 bases and 3 bases, there was a span of 11 bases. CDR3 residues: CASSLVGGGNTIYF. The DNA of the CDR3 is TGTGCCAGCAGTCTGGTGGGGGGTGGAAACACCATATATTTT.

DNA for the CDR3: TGTGCCAGCAGCCAAGTACATTCCTACGAGCAGTACTTC. It is translated as CASSQVHSYEQYF. The V call is TRBV14, the J call TRBJ2-7; D gene uncertain. The V end lost 1 base, the J end lost 1 base, and 5 bases lay between the germline ends. The germline V gene encodes CDR1 SGHDN and CDR2 FVKESK. This CDR3 contains 13 residues.

V is TRBV28 and J is TRBJ1-2; no definite D call. Trimming shortened V by 10 bases and J by 8 bases, and 20 bases separated the two germline ends. The germline V gene has CDR1 MDHEN and CDR2 SYDVKM. The CDR3 extends over 13 amino acids. CDR3 sequence: CATVQSRRQGYTF. The CDR3 nucleotides read TGTGCCACCGTCCAGTCCCGGCGTCAAGGCTACACCTTC.

A remark on this clone: In the same sample, other DNA sequences code for this CDR3. V usage is TRBV20-1 and J usage is TRBJ2-3, with no clear D. The V end was cut by 6 bases, the J end by 6 bases, with 10 bases between. Per the germline V gene, CDR1 is DFQATT and CDR2 is SNEGSKA (reference sequence). The length of the CDR3 is 11 residues. The CDR3 coding sequence is TGCAGTGCGTCCCTCCCTGATACGCAGTATTTT. Its translation is CSASLPDTQYF.

Regarding this clone: Other DNA sequences in this specimen translate into the identical CDR3. The V and J genes are TRBV18 and TRBJ2-1; D remains unclear. Germline lookup yields CDR1 KGHSH and CDR2 LQKENI. The CDR3 is 14 residues long. V was shortened by 3 bases and J by 2 bases, with 8 bases between the two germline ends. CDR3 loop: CASSPTRTYNEQFF. CDR3 bases: TGTGCCAGCTCACCGACCCGGACCTACAATGAGCAGTTCTTC.

V usage is TRBV4-1 and J usage is TRBJ2-1; 11 positions agree with TRBD2. The germline CDR1 and CDR2 sequences are MGHRA and YSYEKL. The J segment lost 9 bases and the V segment lost 0 bases, leaving 7 bases of the junction unmatched. This CDR3 region has 16 residues. CDR3 sequence reads: CASSQEMTSGNPEQFF. The CDR3 DNA follows: TGCGCCAGCAGCCAAGAGATGACTAGCGGGAATCCTGAGCAGTTCTTC.

The CDR3 spells CATARGVDTSGEKLFF. The CDR3 DNA is TGTGCCACCGCCCGAGGGGTAGACACCAGTGGTGAAAAACTGTTTTTT. The chain carries TRBV15 and TRBJ1-4; the D gene is possibly TRBD1 (5 bases). The germline V gene has CDR1 LNHNV and CDR2 YYDKDF (reference sequence). The germline V and J ends were trimmed by 8 bases and 7 bases, with 23 bases remaining between them. CDR3 size: 16 residues.

The chain carries TRBV5-4 and TRBJ1-1; D is unclear. The V gene's germline CDR1 is SGHNT and CDR2 YYREEE (reference sequence). The CDR3 is made up of 15 amino acids. Trimming cost V 0 bases and J 1 base, with 10 bases left between them. The CDR3 nucleotides read TGTGCCAGCAGCTTGGGTATTTCGGGGAACACTGAAGCTTTCTTT. It translates to CASSLGISGNTEAFF.

The V gene is TRBV2, the J gene TRBJ2-7; weak D call: TRBD1 (5 bases). The CDR3 is made up of 13 amino acids. Trimming left V 7 bases short and J 4 bases short, with 14 bases between. Germline CDR1 SNHLY, CDR2 FYNNEI. The CDR3 DNA reads as TGTGCCAGCAAGGGGTTAGACACTTACGAGCAGTACTTC. Protein sequence: CASKGLDTYEQYF.

The chain joins TRBV28 to TRBJ1-5; D ambiguous. This CDR3 is 15 amino acids long. Germline-derived CDR1 and CDR2 are MDHEN and SYDVKM. The V end was cut by 2 bases, the J end by 0 bases, with 8 bases between. The CDR3 loop reads CASSLTQYSNQPQHF. CDR3 sequence (DNA): TGTGCCAGCAGTTTAACACAGTATAGCAATCAGCCCCAGCATTTT.

The chain has TRBV10-1 and TRBJ2-3; 13 nucleotides line up with TRBD2. Germline CDR1 WNHNN, CDR2 SYGVQD (reference sequence). This CDR3 has 16 amino acids. Unmatched junction bases numbered 3, after V lost 2 bases and J lost 4 bases. The CDR3 DNA reads as TGCGCCAGCAGTGAGAGGACTAGCGGGAGATCAGATACGCAGTATTTT. This codes for CASSERTSGRSDTQYF.

The chain recombines TRBV18 with TRBJ1-1; possible D gene TRBD1, 6 bases. The CDR3 is made up of 13 amino acids. Between the trimmed V and J ends, which lost 4 bases and 6 bases, there was a span of 12 bases. Germline V gives CDR1 KGHSH, CDR2 LQKENI. The CDR3 reads CASSQNQGPEAFF. CDR3 bases: TGTGCCAGCTCACAAAACCAGGGGCCTGAAGCTTTCTTT.

This chain uses TRBV28 with TRBJ1-5; 7 bases are a match to TRBD1. J gave up 1 base and V 6 bases, and 12 bases lay outside the gene matches. Germline assignment: CDR1 MDHEN and CDR2 SYDVKM. CDR3 length equals 17 residues. The CDR3 sequence: CASSRRDRQASNQPQHF. CDR3 DNA sequence: TGTGCCAGCAGCCGCCGGGACAGACAGGCGAGCAATCAGCCCCAGCATTTT.

The chain combines TRBV29-1 with TRBJ1-3; 7 nucleotides agree with TRBD1. V was clipped by 7 bases and J by 1 base; unmatched bases: 13. The germline V gene has CDR1 SQVTM and CDR2 ANQGSEA. The CDR3 is 16 residues long. This chain's CDR3 is CSAQRDSVKSGNTIYF. As DNA, the CDR3 is TGCAGCGCCCAGAGGGACAGCGTTAAATCTGGAAACACCATATATTTT.

This rearrangement joins TRBV6-5 to TRBJ2-5; D remains unclear. Trimming left V 5 bases short and J 1 base short, with 14 bases between. Germline V gene data show CDR1 as MNHEY and CDR2 as SVGAGI. The CDR3 sequence is 15 residues long. CDR3 amino acids: CASSPFRGFQETQYF. Here the CDR3 DNA reads TGTGCCAGCAGTCCGTTCCGAGGCTTCCAAGAGACCCAGTACTTC.

The chain carries TRBV6-1 and TRBJ1-2; TRBD1 is a possible D gene (5 bases). V was clipped by 1 base and J by 4 bases, with 13 bases between them. Germline V gene lookup returns CDR1 MNHNS and CDR2 SASEGT. CDR3 length equals 15 residues. CDR3 in DNA: TGTGCCAGCAGTGAAGGAGGGGCTAGTAGCTATGGCTACACCTTC. Its protein product is CASSEGGASSYGYTF.

The chain uses TRBV11-2 and TRBJ1-2, with 8 bases matching TRBD1. V gave up 4 bases and J gave up 4 bases; unmatched junction bases: 11. The CDR3 totals 16 residues. Germline-derived CDR1 and CDR2 are SGHAT and FQNNGV. CDR3 region: CASSSLGDRLSYGYTF. DNA for the CDR3: TGTGCCAGCAGCTCCTTGGGGGACAGGTTATCCTATGGCTACACCTTC.